This T cell receptor beta chain was identified during a study of blood T cell repertoires in COVID-19. This clone was recorded once. With 1 base removed from V and 0 bases from J, the gap between germline ends came to 9 bases. This CDR3 is 15 amino acids long. CDR1 and CDR2 (germline): SGDLS, YYNGEE. In the study's own analysis: Nucleated cell counts were estimated from reference gene primer amplification. Sequencing was performed with immunoSEQ multiplex PCR; in TCRdb, only in-frame clones are kept and a portion is missing. That table supplies the V and J calls and clone size; D and trimming were determined from the DNA. This table holds some 190,000 clones, 80% to 90% found once.

The TCR sequence derives from a man between 60 and 75 years old with acute or convalescent COVID-19. The V and J genes are TRBV9 and TRBJ2-3, with D unresolved. The sequenced sample was peripheral blood. CDR3 residues: CASSVTGLSTDTQYF. The DNA of the CDR3 is TGTGCCAGCAGCGTAACTGGTCTTAGCACAGATACGCAGTATTTT.